The 19 T cell receptor gamma chains listed next were all sequenced from one sample in a study of gamma-delta chains in newborns, infants, children. TCRdb called clones anew from the reads with CATT. In the table there are 3,000 to 4,000 gamma-chain clones, around 61% of which are singletons. Sequenced material: blood. The receptors were gathered from a child who was a newborn, infant or young child, either healthy, febrile or measles-vaccinated (not recorded which).

This clone was observed a handful of times. CDR3 sequence reads: CATWDGGIKTF. In nucleotides, the CDR3 is TGTGCCACCTGGGACGGGGGGATCAAGACGTTT. The V gene is TRGV2, the J gene TRGJP2. Here the J gene was assigned by germline matching of the DNA, as TCRdb has none. The germline V gene has CDR1 EGSNGY and CDR2 YDSYNSKV. The trim removed 0 bases at V and 12 bases at J, leaving 1 base unmatched. The CDR3 extends over 11 amino acids.

V usage is TRGV8 and J usage is TRGJ1 or TRGJ2. TCRdb carries no J gene annotation; the J gene was assigned here by matching the DNA with germline. With 1 base clipped from V and 6 bases from J, the junction kept 9 bases outside the gene matches. Germline CDR1 reads VENAVY; CDR2 reads YDSYNSRV. The CDR3 totals 14 residues. The CDR3 is CATWDSHRGYKKLF. DNA for the CDR3: TGTGCCACCTGGGATAGTCACCGTGGTTATAAGAAACTCTTT.

This chain links TRGV2 with TRGJP2. TCRdb does not report a J gene; here it was assigned by matching the DNA to germline references. This CDR3 is 18 amino acids long. Looked up from germline, CDR1 is EGSNGY and CDR2 is YDSYNSKV. J gave up 2 bases and V 0 bases, and 12 bases lay outside the gene matches. CDR3 amino acids: CATWDGHGPVSSDWIKTF. The CDR3 bases are TGTGCCACCTGGGACGGGCATGGGCCGGTCAGTAGTGATTGGATCAAGACGTTT.

This chain connects TRGV2 to TRGJP2. No J segment appears in TCRdb, so it was assigned here by matching the sequence to germline. Germline V CDR1 and CDR2: EGSNGY, YDSYNSKV. The CDR3 loop spans 13 amino acids. V trimming: 4 bases; J trimming: 5 bases; junction bases outside the gene matches: 4. The CDR3 nucleotides read TGTGCCACCTGGGAGGGGAGTGATTGGATCAAGACGTTT. Its translation is CATWEGSDWIKTF.

The chain joins TRGV9 to TRGJ1 or TRGJ2. As TCRdb names no J gene, one was assigned here on the basis of a DNA match to germline. Germline V gene lookup returns CDR1 GITISATS and CDR2 ISYDGTV (reference sequence). V dropped 3 bases and J dropped 4; count of bases not matched to a gene: 3. The length of the CDR3 is 12 residues. This CDR3 reads CALWENYYKKLF. The DNA for the CDR3 is TGTGCCTTGTGGGAGAACTATTATAAGAAACTCTTT.

Comments on this clone: Other DNA sequences within the sample encode an identical CDR3. The chain is built from TRGV9 and TRGJ1 or TRGJ2. TCRdb offers no J gene call, so here the DNA was matched to germline to obtain one. This CDR3 is 14 amino acids long. Germline CDR1 GITISATS, CDR2 ISYDGTV (reference sequence). J was trimmed by 1 base and V by 4 bases; bases with no gene match: 7. Written as DNA, the CDR3 is TGTGCCTTGTGGGAAGCCCCCAATTATTATAAGAAACTCTTT. This gives the protein CALWEAPNYYKKLF.

For this clone: Additional DNA sequences in this sample encode the identical CDR3. The J gene is TRGJ1 or TRGJ2, the V gene TRGV4. The J gene, absent from TCRdb, was called here by matching the DNA to germline. There are 14 residues in the CDR3. Trimming at V came to 0 bases and at J to 4 bases, leaving 6 bases not matched to a gene. Germline V gene lookup returns CDR1 EGSTGY and CDR2 YDSYTSSV. The chain's CDR3 is CATWDGPGYYKKLF. CDR3 sequence (DNA): TGTGCCACCTGGGATGGGCCGGGGTATTATAAGAAACTCTTT.

The rearrangement links TRGV9 to TRGJ1 or TRGJ2. No J gene was available from TCRdb, and it was assigned here by a germline match of the DNA. J was trimmed by 0 bases and V by 0 bases; bases with no gene match: 2. There are 14 residues in the CDR3. CDR1 is GITISATS and CDR2 is ISYDGTV in the germline V gene (reference sequence). CDR3 protein: CALWEVVNYYKKLF. As DNA, the CDR3 is TGTGCCTTGTGGGAGGTGGTGAATTATTATAAGAAACTCTTT.

The V and J genes are TRGV4 and TRGJ1 or TRGJ2. TCRdb records no J gene; here it was assigned by comparing the DNA to germline. Trimming at V came to 0 bases and at J to 6 bases, leaving 11 bases not matched to a gene. The CDR3 contains 15 residues. Germline CDR1 is EGSTGY and CDR2 is YDSYTSSV. In DNA form, the CDR3 reads TGTGCCACCTGGGATGGGCCCGGATTCGGTTATAAGAAACTCTTT. Protein product: CATWDGPGFGYKKLF.

This clone was found a few times. The chain links TRGV9 to TRGJP. No J gene was available from TCRdb, and it was assigned here by a germline match of the DNA. CDR1 is GITISATS and CDR2 is ISYDGTV in the germline V gene (reference sequence). CDR3 size: 18 residues. The trim removed 3 bases at V and 5 bases at J, leaving 10 bases unmatched. In DNA form, the CDR3 reads TGTGCCTTGTGGGAGACCCCAAGGAAAGAGTTGGGCAAAAAAATCAAGGTATTT. It encodes CALWETPRKELGKKIKVF.

In its sample, this clone was seen a few times. Within the sample, other DNA sequences also encode this same CDR3. This chain links TRGV9 with TRGJ1 or TRGJ2. No J gene was available from TCRdb, and it was assigned here by a germline match of the DNA. The germline V gene encodes CDR1 GITISATS and CDR2 ISYDGTV (reference sequence). The CDR3 sequence is 11 residues long. The junction had 4 bases not matched to a gene; V was cut back by 3 bases and J by 8 bases. Here the CDR3 reads CALWESNKKLF. The DNA of the CDR3 is TGTGCCTTGTGGGAGTCCAATAAGAAACTCTTT.

The J gene is TRGJ1 or TRGJ2, the V gene TRGV9. The J gene, left out of TCRdb, was set here by checking the DNA against germline. Per germline, CDR1 GITISATS and CDR2 ISYDGTV (reference sequence). This CDR3 region has 14 residues. The J segment lost 6 bases and the V segment lost 4 bases, leaving 12 bases of the junction unmatched. The CDR3 DNA is TGTGCCTTGTGGGAACCCCTGGGGTGTTATAAGAAACTCTTT. This sequence encodes CALWEPLGCYKKLF.

This chain joins TRGV4 and TRGJ1 or TRGJ2. The J gene comes from matching the DNA to germline here; TCRdb lacks it. Germline CDR1 EGSTGY, CDR2 YDSYTSSV. Trimming removed 0 bases from V and 4 bases from J; junction bases left unmatched: 6. The CDR3 loop spans 14 amino acids. The CDR3 DNA reads as TGTGCCACCTGGGATGGGCAGCGCTATTATAAGAAACTCTTT. Encoded protein: CATWDGQRYYKKLF.

The chain is built from TRGV2 and TRGJP2. The J gene is not listed in TCRdb, so it was assigned here from a DNA match to germline. Looked up from germline, CDR1 is EGSNGY and CDR2 is YDSYNSKV. This CDR3 is 13 amino acids long. V lost 1 base, J lost 7 bases, and 3 bases stayed unmatched. The CDR3 coding sequence is TGTGCCACCTGGGACGGCCTTGATTGGATCAAGACGTTT. It encodes CATWDGLDWIKTF.

The sample holds one count of this clone. The V gene is TRGV9, the J gene TRGJP1. No J gene is reported in TCRdb; it was inferred here by comparing the DNA with germline. CDR1 is GITISATS, CDR2 ISYDGTV, per germline (reference sequence). V trimming: 0 bases; J trimming: 4 bases; junction bases outside the gene matches: 5. The CDR3 extends over 15 amino acids. This CDR3 reads CALWEVRSTGWFKIF. The CDR3 region has the DNA TGTGCCTTGTGGGAGGTGCGTAGCACTGGTTGGTTCAAGATATTT.

With regard to this clone: The same CDR3 also results from other DNA sequences found in this sample. This chain uses TRGV9 with TRGJP. The J gene is not listed in TCRdb, so it was assigned here from a DNA match to germline. CDR1 and CDR2 from the germline V gene are GITISATS and ISYDGTV (reference sequence). V trimming: 0 bases; J trimming: 6 bases; junction bases outside the gene matches: 5. The CDR3 has 17 residues. In DNA form, the CDR3 reads TGTGCCTTGTGGGAGGTGCAATCAGAGTTGGGCAAAAAAATCAAGGTATTT. Its translation: CALWEVQSELGKKIKVF.

The V call is TRGV8, the J call TRGJP2. No J segment appears in TCRdb, so it was assigned here by matching the sequence to germline. Germline loops: CDR1 VENAVY, CDR2 YDSYNSRV. The CDR3 loop spans 14 amino acids. V trimming: 6 bases; J trimming: 3 bases; junction bases outside the gene matches: 7. As DNA, the CDR3 is TGTGCCACCTGGATAGGAGGTAGTGATTGGATCAAGACGTTT. As protein: CATWIGGSDWIKTF.

The rearrangement joins TRGV8 to TRGJ1 or TRGJ2. Because TCRdb records no J gene, it was assigned here through a match of the DNA to germline. J lost 7 bases, V lost 7 bases, and 16 bases had no gene match. CDR1 and CDR2 from the germline V gene are VENAVY and YDSYNSRV. This CDR3 contains 14 residues. The DNA of the CDR3 is TGTGCCACCTGCGGCCCCGGGAGATGGTATAAGAAACTCTTT. Protein product: CATCGPGRWYKKLF.

This clone appeared once. CDR3 region: CATWDAPSKKLF. The CDR3 region has the DNA TGTGCCACCTGGGACGCACCTTCTAAGAAACTCTTT. J is TRGJ1 or TRGJ2 and V is TRGV2. The J gene, missing from TCRdb, was assigned here through DNA to germline matching. CDR3 size: 12 residues. The ends lost 2 bases at V and 9 bases at J; junction bases unmatched: 7. Germline CDR1 EGSNGY, CDR2 YDSYNSKV.